This entry lists 18 T cell receptor beta chains sequenced from one sample in a study of T cells after posttransplantation cyclophosphamide. Libraries were prepared by immunoSEQ multiplex PCR; TCRdb keeps only in-frame clonotypes and omits some of them. The sample comprises over 5,500 clones, roughly 79% of which are singletons, and 20% to 30% rests with the top ten. The sequenced material came from memory CD4+ T cells sorted from blood. The receptors shown here come from a woman between 45 and 60 years old in good health and a related stem cell transplant donor.

The genes are TRBV6-4 and TRBJ2-7; TRBD2 aligns across 9 bases. The CDR3 runs to 15 residues. V lost 7 bases and J lost 3; bases outside the gene matches: 10. Germline V CDR1 and CDR2: MRHNA, SNTAGT. The CDR3 is CASTSGAGGSYEQYF. In DNA, the CDR3 is TGTGCCAGCACCAGCGGAGCGGGAGGAAGCTACGAGCAGTACTTC.

The chain couples TRBV28 to TRBJ2-7; perhaps TRBD1 as D (6 bases). Trimming left V 7 bases short and J 5 bases short, with 21 bases between. CDR3 size: 15 residues. In germline, CDR1 is MDHEN, CDR2 SYDVKM. CDR3 sequence: CASTLGGDLRNEQYF. CDR3 nucleotides: TGTGCCAGCACCCTAGGGGGTGACTTACGGAACGAGCAGTACTTC.

The rearrangement uses TRBV15 and TRBJ2-1; tentative D call: TRBD2 (5 bases). The CDR3 is 13 amino acids. Trimming removed 10 bases from V and 6 bases from J, with 16 bases in between. CDR1 LNHNV and CDR2 YYDKDF come from the germline V gene (reference sequence). This CDR3 is CAIDAAGLNEQFF. The DNA for the CDR3 is TGTGCCATCGACGCGGCGGGCCTCAATGAGCAGTTCTTC.

The chain couples TRBV7-9 to TRBJ2-6; the D is unclear. Per germline, CDR1 SEHNR and CDR2 FQNEAQ (reference sequence). This CDR3 region has 15 residues. Trimming stripped 2 bases from V and 0 bases from J, with 5 bases between. CDR3 DNA: TGTGCCAGCAGCTTAAAAGCCTCTGGGGCCAACGTCCTGACTTTC. It is translated as CASSLKASGANVLTF. Filled out from reference TRBV7-9 and TRBJ2-6, the complete variable domain reads DTGVSQNPRHKITKRGQNVTFRCDPISEHNRLYWYRQTLGQGPEFLTYFQNEAQLEKSRLLSDRFSAERPKGSFSTLEIQRTEQGDSAMYLCASSLKASGANVLTFGAGSRLTVL.

J is TRBJ1-2 and V is TRBV5-6; D is possibly TRBD1 (6 bases). The CDR3 covers 15 residues. Trimming left V 7 bases short and J 2 bases short, with 18 bases between. Germline lookup yields CDR1 SGHDT and CDR2 YYEEEE. CDR3 sequence: CASALRQVRNYGYTF. CDR3 nucleotide sequence: TGTGCCAGCGCACTTCGACAGGTCAGGAACTATGGCTACACCTTC.

The chain employs TRBV2 and TRBJ2-7, with D perhaps matching TRBD1 (5 bases). V lost 6 bases to trimming and J lost 2 bases, with 14 bases between them. CDR1 SNHLY and CDR2 FYNNEI come from the germline V gene. The CDR3 covers 14 residues. The CDR3 sequence is CASSLEPGPYEQYF. The CDR3 bases are TGTGCCAGCAGCTTAGAGCCAGGGCCCTACGAGCAGTACTTC.

J is TRBJ1-1 and V is TRBV5-4; D might be TRBD1 (5 bases). Trimming removed 4 bases from V and 4 bases from J, with 8 bases in between. CDR1 SGHNT and CDR2 YYREEE come from the germline V gene (reference sequence). The CDR3 contains 12 residues. CDR3 residues: CASSPQGTEAFF. CDR3 DNA: TGTGCCAGCAGCCCCCAGGGCACTGAAGCTTTCTTT.

This sequence joins TRBV9 and TRBJ2-2; 12 nucleotides line up with TRBD2. The CDR3 totals 16 residues. V shed 0 bases, J shed 10 bases, and the junction held 7 bases outside the gene matches. The V gene's germline CDR1 is SGDLS and CDR2 YYNGEE. The CDR3 protein is CASSVELAGGPLELFF. Written as DNA, the CDR3 is TGTGCCAGCAGCGTAGAGCTAGCGGGAGGGCCCTTGGAGCTGTTTTTT.

The gene calls are TRBV27 and TRBJ1-1; the match to TRBD1 covers 10 bases. V lost 8 bases and J lost 5; bases outside the gene matches: 5. Germline V lookup: CDR1 MNHEY, CDR2 SMNVEV (reference sequence). There are 13 residues in the CDR3. CDR3 nucleotide sequence: TGTGCCAGCGGGAGACAGGGGGCGACTGAAGCTTTCTTT. This codes for CASGRQGATEAFF.

This clone was detected only once. The rearrangement joins TRBV4-3 to TRBJ2-5; maybe TRBD1 (5 bases). V was trimmed by 0 bases and J by 7 bases, leaving 15 bases between them. From germline, CDR1 is LGHNA and CDR2 YSLEER. The CDR3 is made up of 15 amino acids. The CDR3 DNA follows: TGCGCCAGCAGCCAAGACAGGGTTCGGTGGGGGACCCAGTACTTC. It encodes CASSQDRVRWGTQYF.

The chain has TRBV7-6 and TRBJ2-5; 9 bases agree with TRBD2. Germline assignment: CDR1 SGHVS and CDR2 FNYEAQ. The ends lost 1 base at V and 5 bases at J; junction bases unmatched: 5. The CDR3 has 15 amino acids. CDR3 amino acids: CASSLETSGSETQYF. DNA for the CDR3: TGTGCCAGCAGCTTAGAAACTAGCGGGTCGGAGACCCAGTACTTC. Full variable domain (rest looked up from reference TRBV7-6 and TRBJ2-5): GAGVSQSPRYKVTKRGQDVALRCDPISGHVSLYWYRQALGQGPEFLTYFNYEAQQDKSGLPNDRFSAERPEGSISTLTIQRTEQRDSAMYRCASSLETSGSETQYFGPGTRLLVL.

The J gene is TRBJ1-1, the V gene TRBV9, with 9 bases that match TRBD1. The germline CDR1 and CDR2 sequences are SGDLS and YYNGEE. J gave up 8 bases and V 2 bases, and 4 bases lay outside the gene matches. This CDR3 is 13 amino acids long. This CDR3 is CASSVTGGTEAFF. The CDR3 DNA reads as TGTGCCAGCAGCGTTACAGGGGGCACCGAAGCTTTCTTT.

The chain is built from TRBV19 and TRBJ1-1, with TRBD1 identical over 9 bases. Per germline, CDR1 LNHDA and CDR2 SQIVND (reference sequence). V dropped 5 bases and J dropped 11; count of bases not matched to a gene: 9. The CDR3 totals 13 residues. The CDR3 DNA is TGTGCCAGTAGTCCTCAACAGGGGGCGCTGGCTTTCTTT. It encodes CASSPQQGALAFF.

This CDR3 reads CASSLEGGVGQGVETQYF. CDR3 DNA sequence: TGTGCCAGCAGCTTAGAGGGTGGGGTGGGACAGGGTGTGGAGACCCAGTACTTC. This sequence joins TRBV7-8 and TRBJ2-5; 9 bases are a match to TRBD1. The CDR3 contains 18 residues. Germline V gene sequence: CDR1 SGHVS, CDR2 FQNEAQ. V was clipped by 1 base and J by 5 bases; unmatched bases: 14.

This chain connects TRBV15 to TRBJ1-5; possibly TRBD1 for D (5 bases). Germline V gene data show CDR1 as LNHNV and CDR2 as YYDKDF (reference sequence). V shed 3 bases and J shed 9 bases, with 24 bases lying between them. There are 17 residues in the CDR3. The CDR3 nucleotides read TGTGCCACCAGCAGCTCAAAATTCGGGGACGTGGGGGGGCCCCAGCATTTT. This sequence encodes CATSSSKFGDVGGPQHF.

The chain uses TRBV29-1 and TRBJ2-7; 11 bases are a match to TRBD1. The CDR3 sequence is 15 residues long. Trimming at V came to 4 bases and at J to 3 bases, leaving 8 bases not matched to a gene. Germline V gives CDR1 SQVTM, CDR2 ANQGSEA. CDR3 protein: CSVVTAGTGGYEQYF. The CDR3 DNA follows: TGCAGCGTTGTAACGGCGGGGACAGGGGGCTACGAGCAGTACTTC.

The chain joins TRBV9 to TRBJ2-2; TRBD2 might be the D (6 bases). Germline values: CDR1 SGDLS, CDR2 YYNGEE. The CDR3 runs 15 residues. Trimming pared 0 bases from V and 0 bases from J, leaving 6 bases between. The CDR3 protein is CASSVAGANTGELFF. In nucleotides, the CDR3 is TGTGCCAGCAGCGTAGCGGGGGCGAACACCGGGGAGCTGTTTTTT.

The V call is TRBV15, the J call TRBJ1-4, with 10 nucleotides matching TRBD1. CDR3 length: 15 amino acids. The J segment lost 7 bases and the V segment lost 3 bases, leaving 5 bases of the junction unmatched. Germline V lookup: CDR1 LNHNV, CDR2 YYDKDF (reference sequence). The CDR3 sequence: CATSRRGTGAEKLFF. Here the CDR3 DNA reads TGTGCCACCAGCAGGAGAGGGACAGGGGCTGAAAAACTGTTTTTT.